The T cell receptor beta chain under discussion was sequenced for a study of kidney transplant recipient with SARS-CoV-2 infection. In TCRdb, the reads were re-called with MiXCR into one record per CDR3 protein. The sample has approximately 250,000 distinct CDR3 sequences, around 26% seen once; the top ten hold almost 7.5%. This clonotype was seen repeatedly, ten times or more. The material was a blood sample, obtained at baseline and on roughly day 120 from a kidney transplant recipient. This clonotype was obtained from a male patient in his thirties who had COVID-19 and was a kidney transplant recipient. Some T cells may possibly be graft donor cells.

The CDR3 region has the DNA TGTGCCTGGAGTGCGGACTGGGGTGGAAACACCATATATTTT. Translating gives CAWSADWGGNTIYF. The chain has TRBV30 and TRBJ1-3; D not resolved. Germline lookup yields CDR1 GTSNPN and CDR2 SVGIG (reference sequence). This CDR3 has 14 residues. The V and J ends lost 1 base and 3 bases respectively, with 10 bases between them.